One and the same sample provided the 9 T cell receptor beta chains below, sequenced in a study of Tregs in tolerant kidney transplant recipients (dated by TCRdb to the late 2010s). Libraries were built with the immunoSEQ multiplex PCR assay. The immuneACCESS repertoire file appears here via TCRdb, limited to in-frame rearrangements. These files lack a portion of the clones; in checked studies, under half of the deficit traces to unresolved V genes, and the cause of the others is not known. The table for this sample lists 200,000 to 300,000 clones; about 80% of them were counted only once. Around 0.61% of the sample is in the top ten clones. The sample comprised CD4+ T cells from blood. The receptor set was obtained from a human donor in good health.

The chain links TRBV6-5 to TRBJ1-5; D is unclear. Trimming left V 5 bases short and J 5 bases short, with 4 bases between. This CDR3 has 11 amino acids. In germline, CDR1 is MNHEY, CDR2 SVGAGI. CDR3 sequence: CASSEYQPQHF. CDR3 coding DNA: TGTGCCAGCAGTGAATATCAGCCCCAGCATTTT.

The rearrangement joins TRBV6-1 to TRBJ1-2, with D hard to call. Between the trimmed V and J ends, which lost 7 bases and 9 bases, there was a span of 24 bases. CDR3 length: 15 residues. Germline V lookup: CDR1 MNHNS, CDR2 SASEGT. The CDR3 nucleotides read TGTGCCAGCAATTCCCTGGGTGGGGTGCTGAGTAGCTACACCTTC. Residues: CASNSLGGVLSSYTF.

The count of this clone is one. A far larger clone is off by one base, so a read error is likely. The chain couples TRBV25-1 to TRBJ1-5, with D unresolved. The CDR3 is made up of 13 amino acids. Germline V CDR1 and CDR2: MGHDK, SYGVNS. V shed 3 bases and J shed 5 bases, with 8 bases lying between them. CDR3 region: CASSDYGDQPQHF. The CDR3 DNA follows: TGTGCCAGCAGTGATTATGGGGATCAGCCCCAGCATTTT. The full variable domain, rest sourced from reference TRBV25-1 and TRBJ1-5, is EADIYQTPRYLVIGTGKKITLECSQTMGHDKMYWYQQDPGMELHLIHYSYGVNSTEKGDLSSESTVSRIRTEHFPLTLESARPSHTSQYLCASSDYGDQPQHFGDGTRLSIL.

This clone appeared a few times. The rearrangement uses TRBV5-1 and TRBJ2-5; 7 bases map to TRBD1. This CDR3 has 15 amino acids. CDR1 is SGHRS, CDR2 YFSETQ, per germline. With V trimmed by 4 bases and J by 1 base, 7 bases remained unmatched. The CDR3 DNA reads as TGCGCCAGCAGCGGCCAACAGGGGACCCAAGAGACCCAGTACTTC. This gives the protein CASSGQQGTQETQYF.

The rearrangement uses TRBV7-9 and TRBJ2-1; a weak D match, TRBD1 (6 bases). The CDR3 length is 15 residues. The germline V gene has CDR1 SEHNR and CDR2 FQNEAQ (reference sequence). The ends were cut back, 1 base at V and 7 bases at J, with 14 bases in the middle. The CDR3 region is CASSLDLGAGNEQFF. In nucleotides, the CDR3 is TGTGCCAGCAGCTTAGACCTGGGGGCAGGGAATGAGCAGTTCTTC.

The chain links TRBV7-2 to TRBJ2-3, with 7 bases matching TRBD2. This CDR3 is built from 16 residues. Germline CDR1 is SGHTA and CDR2 is FQGNSA. The V segment lost 2 bases and the J segment 2 bases; nucleotides outside the gene matches: 7. CDR3 region: CASSLLAGAYTDTQYF. CDR3 DNA: TGTGCCAGCAGCTTATTGGCGGGAGCCTACACAGATACGCAGTATTTT.

This clone was observed a few times. The V call is TRBV6-1, the J call TRBJ1-2; possibly TRBD1 for D (6 bases). Per germline, CDR1 MNHNS and CDR2 SASEGT. The CDR3 length is 13 residues. Deletions cut 3 bases from V and 8 bases from J, with 13 bases between. The CDR3 region has the DNA TGTGCCAGCAGTGACCAGGGGATAGGGGGCTACACCTTC. It specifies CASSDQGIGGYTF.

This clone was counted a single time. The chain is built from TRBV7-9 and TRBJ2-3, with D possibly matching TRBD2 (7 bases). Trimming took off 5 bases at V and 2 bases at J, with 14 bases between the two ends. Germline V gene data show CDR1 as SEHNR and CDR2 as FQNEAQ (reference sequence). The CDR3 is made up of 15 amino acids. CDR3 protein: CASSLYGGPTDTQYF. The CDR3 DNA sequence: TGTGCCAGCAGCCTATACGGGGGGCCCACAGATACGCAGTATTTT.

V usage is TRBV19 and J usage is TRBJ1-6, with D uncertain. The V end lost 2 bases, the J end lost 8 bases, and 4 bases lay between the germline ends. Germline V CDR1 and CDR2: LNHDA, SQIVND (reference sequence). The CDR3 runs to 12 residues. CDR3 protein: CASSINYSPLHF. For the CDR3, the DNA is TGTGCCAGTAGTATAAATTATTCACCCCTCCACTTT. Full variable domain (rest looked up from reference TRBV19 and TRBJ1-6): DGGITQSPKYLFRKEGQNVTLSCEQNLNHDAMYWYRQDPGQGLRLIYYSQIVNDFQKGDIAEGYSVSREKKESFPLTVTSAQKNPTAFYLCASSINYSPLHFGNGTRLTVT.